The 21 T cell receptor beta chains reported below all come from one sample, sequenced in a study of T-cell reconstitution after alpha-beta-depleted transplantation in children. Library preparation (for TCRbeta) was performed with unique molecular identifiers. TCRdb reprocessed the PCR reads via MiXCR and lists one record per CDR3 protein. Of around 340,000 distinct CDR3 sequences detected, roughly 15% appear once; the ten largest clones hold about 4.5%. Sequenced material: PBMCs, taken from the stem cell graft. The receptors come from a human donor who donated a stem cell graft to a child with Fanconi anemia.

The chain links TRBV20-1 to TRBJ1-4, with TRBD1 matching 7 bases. With 6 bases clipped from V and 10 bases from J, the junction kept 11 bases outside the gene matches. The CDR3 is 13 residues long. In germline, CDR1 is DFQATT, CDR2 SNEGSKA (reference sequence). The CDR3 here is CSAYDRVLPKLFF. The CDR3, as DNA: TGCAGTGCCTACGACAGGGTTCTACCAAAACTGTTTTTT.

This clonotype was picked up a small number of times. CDR3 protein: CASSMAQNTEAFF. The CDR3 nucleotides are TGTGCCAGTAGCATGGCACAGAACACTGAAGCTTTCTTT. The chain recombines TRBV19 with TRBJ1-1; D gene uncertain. Trimming took 6 bases from V and 1 from J, leaving 9 bases between them. CDR3 length: 13 amino acids. Germline V gene data show CDR1 as LNHDA and CDR2 as SQIVND (reference sequence). The whole variable domain, filled in from reference TRBV19 and TRBJ1-1, reads DGGITQSPKYLFRKEGQNVTLSCEQNLNHDAMYWYRQDPGQGLRLIYYSQIVNDFQKGDIAEGYSVSREKKESFPLTVTSAQKNPTAFYLCASSMAQNTEAFFGQGTRLTVV.

This rearrangement joins TRBV11-2 to TRBJ2-1, with 7 positions matching TRBD2. This CDR3 comprises 13 residues. V was clipped by 6 bases and J by 5 bases; unmatched bases: 4. The germline V gene has CDR1 SGHAT and CDR2 FQNNGV. The CDR3 loop reads CASSFGLDNEQFF. In DNA form, the CDR3 reads TGTGCCAGCAGTTTTGGACTAGACAATGAGCAGTTCTTC.

To note about this clonotype: One end of the junction varies from germline; a read error may be responsible. CDR3 sequence: CSSSLPDTYNEHFF. The CDR3 region has the DNA TGTTCCAGCAGTTTACCTGATACATACAATGAGCATTTCTTC. This chain uses TRBV28 with TRBJ2-1, with unresolved D. Germline CDR1 MDHEN, CDR2 SYDVKM. This CDR3 has 14 residues.

This clonotype was observed a few times. The rearrangement joins TRBV5-1 to TRBJ2-1, with 7 bases fitting TRBD2. V trimming: 3 bases; J trimming: 7 bases; junction bases outside the gene matches: 7. Germline V gene sequence: CDR1 SGHRS, CDR2 YFSETQ. The CDR3 extends over 14 amino acids. The CDR3 coding sequence is TGCGCCAGCAGCTCTGGGAGCGGGGTAAATGAGCAGTTCTTC. It is translated as CASSSGSGVNEQFF.

V is TRBV28 and J is TRBJ1-2; 7 bases agree with TRBD1. This CDR3 has 12 residues. V shed 6 bases and J 6 bases; nucleotides not matched to a gene: 4. Germline values: CDR1 MDHEN, CDR2 SYDVKM. The CDR3 spells CASRSTGNGYTF. The CDR3, as DNA: TGTGCCAGCAGGTCGACAGGGAATGGCTACACCTTC.

This chain uses TRBV12-3 or TRBV12-4 with TRBJ1-6; D unclear. This CDR3 comprises 17 residues. Between the trimmed V and J ends, which lost 1 base and 1 base, there was a span of 11 bases. In DNA form, the CDR3 reads TGTGCCAGCAGTTTAGGGTTGAGGGTTTCCTATAATTCACCCCTCCACTTT. Its translation: CASSLGLRVSYNSPLHF.

This clonotype was counted only a few times. The gene calls are TRBV6-1 and TRBJ2-3; D is undetermined. The CDR3 has 15 residues. V was clipped by 7 bases and J by 0 bases, with 14 bases between them. Germline values: CDR1 MNHNS, CDR2 SASEGT. The CDR3 coding sequence is TGTGCCAGCAATCGGGCAGAACTTAGCACAGATACGCAGTATTTT. Translated: CASNRAELSTDTQYF.

The DNA of the CDR3 is TGCAGTGCTAGAGTGACAGGAGGAAACACCATATATTTT. It translates to CSARVTGGNTIYF. The J gene is TRBJ1-3, the V gene TRBV20-1; a weak D match, TRBD1 (6 bases). Trimming shortened V by 1 base and J by 4 bases, and 8 bases separated the two germline ends. This CDR3 has 13 amino acids. The germline V gene has CDR1 DFQATT and CDR2 SNEGSKA (reference sequence).

The chain carries TRBV6-5 and TRBJ2-3, with 9 nucleotides matching TRBD2. Trimming took 0 bases from V and 4 from J; bases not matched to a gene: 8. CDR1 and CDR2 from the germline V gene are MNHEY and SVGAGI. The CDR3 spans 17 residues. CDR3 DNA sequence: TGTGCCAGCAGTTACTCGAGGCGGGGGGGCCCACCAGATACGCAGTATTTT. Its protein product is CASSYSRRGGPPDTQYF.

In this sample, this clonotype turned up a few times. This chain joins TRBV7-9 and TRBJ2-1, with TRBD1 matching 9 bases. Germline loops: CDR1 SEHNR, CDR2 FQNEAQ (reference sequence). The CDR3 is 15 amino acids. V was clipped by 5 bases and J by 8 bases; unmatched bases: 10. The CDR3 here is CASSPLDRGPHEQFF. DNA of the CDR3: TGTGCCAGCAGCCCCTTGGACAGGGGCCCTCATGAGCAGTTCTTC.

The chain carries TRBV19 and TRBJ1-4; TRBD1 matches 8 bases. This CDR3 spans 16 amino acids. The junction had 13 bases not matched to a gene; V was cut back by 6 bases and J by 7 bases. In germline, CDR1 is LNHDA, CDR2 SQIVND (reference sequence). The CDR3 is CASSRIRTGSPEKLFF. In nucleotides, the CDR3 is TGTGCCAGTAGCAGAATCCGGACAGGGTCCCCTGAAAAACTGTTTTTT.

In this sample, this clonotype turned up a few times. The chain has TRBV20-1 and TRBJ2-2, with D tentatively TRBD1 (6 bases). Germline CDR1 DFQATT, CDR2 SNEGSKA (reference sequence). The CDR3 covers 13 residues. Between the trimmed V and J ends, which lost 6 bases and 1 base, there was a span of 9 bases. The CDR3 sequence is CSADRLNTGELFF. CDR3 sequence (DNA): TGCAGTGCAGACAGGCTGAACACCGGGGAGCTGTTTTTT.

The chain has TRBV25-1 and TRBJ1-6, with D tentatively TRBD1 (6 bases). The V gene lost 6 bases and the J gene lost 7 bases, with 10 bases spanning the gap. The CDR3 loop spans 13 amino acids. From germline, CDR1 is MGHDK and CDR2 SYGVNS. As DNA, the CDR3 is TGTGCCAGCAGCGTGGGACACAATTCACCCCTCCACTTT. It yields the protein CASSVGHNSPLHF.

This chain joins TRBV2 and TRBJ2-5, with D maybe TRBD1 (6 bases). Trimming took 11 bases from V and 2 from J, leaving 24 bases between them. This CDR3 comprises 16 residues. Germline V CDR1 and CDR2: SNHLY, FYNNEI. CDR3 amino acids: CAGTPSRVAIQETQYF. The CDR3 DNA reads as TGTGCCGGGACACCCTCGCGGGTAGCAATTCAAGAGACCCAGTACTTC.

This clonotype appeared many times. J is TRBJ2-1 and V is TRBV7-2, with D perhaps TRBD1 (5 bases). Between the trimmed V and J ends, which lost 4 bases and 5 bases, there was a span of 9 bases. CDR1 and CDR2 (germline): SGHTA, FQGNSA. This CDR3 has 13 amino acids. DNA for the CDR3: TGTGCCAGCAGCTCCCAGGGTGACAATGAGCAGTTCTTC. Translating gives CASSSQGDNEQFF.

This clonotype was seen only a few times. The chain recombines TRBV2 with TRBJ2-1, with a tentative D call TRBD2 (5 bases). This CDR3 is built from 14 residues. V lost 4 bases, J lost 13 bases, and 20 bases lay in between. Germline V gene lookup returns CDR1 SNHLY and CDR2 FYNNEI. CDR3 bases: TGTGCCAGCAGTGGAGATCTTCTCGGTGGGAGACAGTTCTTC. This translates into CASSGDLLGGRQFF.

This clonotype has ten or more counts. The J gene is TRBJ2-3, the V gene TRBV7-7, with D perhaps matching TRBD2 (5 bases). Germline V CDR1 and CDR2: SSHAT, FNYEAQ (reference sequence). Trimming shortened V by 1 base and J by 6 bases, and 11 bases separated the two germline ends. The CDR3 has 14 residues. The CDR3 DNA sequence: TGTGCCAGCAGCTTAGAGAGCCGGAGGGATACGCAGTATTTT. Residues: CASSLESRRDTQYF.

V is TRBV12-3 or TRBV12-4 and J is TRBJ2-5, with D perhaps given as TRBD1 or TRBD2 (6 bases each). This CDR3 contains 15 residues. Between the trimmed V and J ends, which lost 0 bases and 3 bases, there was a span of 11 bases. The CDR3 DNA reads as TGTGCCAGCAGTTTAGCGGTAGGGGGGAAAGAGACCCAGTACTTC. Its translation is CASSLAVGGKETQYF.

This clonotype was picked up a small number of times. The V call is TRBV7-9, the J call TRBJ1-1, with 9 positions matching TRBD1. CDR1 is SEHNR, CDR2 FQNEAQ, per germline (reference sequence). V lost 5 bases and J lost 4; bases outside the gene matches: 8. This CDR3 spans 15 amino acids. The CDR3 sequence: CASSQQGAVGTEAFF. In nucleotides, the CDR3 is TGTGCCAGCAGCCAACAGGGGGCTGTGGGCACTGAAGCTTTCTTT.

As for this clonotype: A much more abundant neighbour one base away suggests this may be a read error. The V and J genes are TRBV7-9 and TRBJ2-3; D ambiguous. This CDR3 region has 12 residues. Germline V gives CDR1 SEHNR, CDR2 FQNEAQ (reference sequence). In DNA, the CDR3 is TGTGCCAGCAGCTTCGAAACAGATGCGCAGTATTTT. Amino acids: CASSFETDAQYF. Combining the CDR3 with reference TRBV7-9 and TRBJ2-3 gives the whole variable domain DTGVSQNPRHKITKRGQNVTFRCDPISEHNRLYWYRQTLGQGPEFLTYFQNEAQLEKSRLLSDRFSAERPKGSFSTLEIQRTEQGDSAMYLCASSFETDAQYFGPGTRLTVL.